The source of this T cell receptor (beta chain) is a study of blood T cell repertoires in COVID-19. Unmatched junction bases numbered 7, after V lost 4 bases and J lost 5 bases. Per germline, CDR1 SGHNT and CDR2 YYREEE (reference sequence). The CDR3 has 14 amino acids. Sequenced by immunoSEQ multiplex PCR; TCRdb stores in-frame clones only, minus some. The sample records 200,000 to 250,000 clones, roughly 80% being singletons. This chain connects TRBV5-4 to TRBJ2-5; 8 bases map to TRBD2. This receptor was obtained from a woman between 55 and 75 years old with acute or convalescent COVID-19. The sequenced sample was peripheral blood. For the CDR3, the DNA is TGTGCCAGCAGCCACGGGGGGGGCGGGGAGACCCAGTACTTC. Residues: CASSHGGGGETQYF. The variable domain in full, completed from reference TRBV5-4 and TRBJ2-5, reads ETGVTQSPTHLIKTRGQQVTLRCSSQSGHNTVSWYQQALGQGPQFIFQYYREEENGRGNFPPRFSGLQFPNYSSELNVNALELDDSALYLCASSHGGGGETQYFGPGTRLLVL.